The clone carrying this T cell receptor beta chain was seen just once. Its cognate antigen is unknown. This sample is part of a study of T cells in Graves' hyperthyroidism and ophthalmopathy. The TCR beta CDR3 regions underwent amplification using RNA transcripts as the source. First-round RT-PCR targeting the TCR CDR3 was performed with the HTBI primer set. TCRdb re-called the multiplex PCR reads through MiXCR, storing one row per CDR3 protein. Among 350,000 or so distinct CDR3 sequences listed, 15% to 20% were seen once. Per the germline V gene, CDR1 is MNHEY and CDR2 is SVGAGI. The CDR3 is made up of 12 amino acids. V lost 6 bases and J lost 11, with 16 bases in between. Study results and caveats: Clonotypes that were expanded in thyroid above 0.001 mostly appeared in blood too.

The clonotype originates from a middle-aged woman with Graves' ophthalmopathy. The chain has TRBV6-5 and TRBJ1-1; no clear D gene. The material sequenced was blood. This chain's CDR3 is CASSLVDQRAFF. CDR3 bases: TGTGCCAGCAGCTTAGTTGATCAGCGGGCTTTCTTT.